These T cell receptor beta chains were read from a single sample in a study of T cells in Graves' hyperthyroidism and ophthalmopathy. TCRdb analysed the multiplex PCR reads with MiXCR anew, one entry per CDR3 protein. The table has about 640,000 distinct CDR3 sequences, 45% seen once. The specimen sequenced was peripheral blood or thyroid tissue (not recorded which). Source of these receptors: an adult man with Graves' disease, either hyperthyroidism or ophthalmopathy (not recorded which). Each CDR3 is given with its conserved first and last residue. Each record gives: V gene, clone size, D gene, J gene, CDR3 length, CDR3 protein, CDR3 DNA. A D gene is named only where the DNA matches it firmly. Clone sizes are given selectively: once, few, many, or a class where the clone is expanded.

>TRBV2|-|TRBD1|TRBJ1-3|15
CASTIQGAGGNTIYF
TGTGCCAGCACGATACAGGGGGCGGGTGGAAACACCATATATTTT
>TRBV10-3|-|-|TRBJ1-6|12
CASSAQGDPLHF
TGTGCCAGCAGTGCTCAGGGTGACCCCCTCCACTTT
>TRBV7-9|-|-|TRBJ1-5|15
CTSSSLGGLGQPQHF
TGTACCAGCAGCTCCTTAGGAGGGTTAGGTCAGCCCCAGCATTTT
>TRBV11-3|-|-|TRBJ1-2|15
CASSRTPTPLYGHTF
TGTGCCAGCAGCCGGACGCCGACCCCCCTCTATGGCCACACCTTC
>TRBV9|-|-|TRBJ2-2|17
CASSVVLAGTNTGELFF
TGTGCCAGCAGCGTAGTTCTCGCAGGAACGAACACCGGGGAGCTGTTTTTT
>TRBV7-4|-|TRBD1|TRBJ1-6|15
CASSFEGGDSSPLHF
TGTGCCAGCAGCTTTGAGGGAGGGGACAGTTCACCCCTCCACTTT
>TRBV20-1|-|-|TRBJ2-7|13
CSAWRGGPYEQYF
TGCAGTGCCTGGAGAGGGGGGCCTTACGAGCAGTACTTC
>TRBV2|few|TRBD2|TRBJ2-7|18
CASSRAQRSGLFSYEQYF
TGTGCCAGCAGCCGAGCACAGCGATCGGGACTATTCTCCTACGAGCAGTACTTC
>TRBV7-8|few|-|TRBJ1-4|17
CASSLVTSPRANEKLFF
TGTGCCAGCAGCTTAGTGACCTCCCCCCGTGCTAATGAAAAACTGTTTTTT
>TRBV6-6|-|TRBD1|TRBJ1-2|16
CASSYSIGQAGYGYTF
TGTGCCAGCAGTTACTCCATCGGACAGGCAGGCTATGGCTACACCTTC
>TRBV7-8|many|-|TRBJ2-5|9
CVAGETQYF
TGTGTTGCGGGAGAGACCCAGTACTTC
>TRBV7-9|many|-|TRBJ1-4|15
CASSLGRQKNEKLFF
TGTGCCAGCAGCTTAGGTCGTCAGAAGAATGAAAAACTGTTTTTT
>TRBV7-2|-|TRBD2|TRBJ2-2|20
CASSSNYGLAGAVNTGELFF
TGTGCCAGCAGCTCCAACTACGGACTAGCGGGGGCGGTGAACACCGGGGAGCTGTTTTTT
>TRBV7-9|-|-|TRBJ1-5|17
CASSYSVVRGANQPQHF
TGTGCCAGCAGTTACTCCGTCGTCAGGGGTGCAAATCAGCCCCAGCATTTT
>TRBV20-1|once|TRBD2|TRBJ2-7|14
CSAFTSGRAYEQYF
TGCAGTGCTTTTACTAGCGGCCGCGCCTACGAGCAGTACTTC
>TRBV2|many|-|TRBJ1-2|14
CASSELGRRDGYTF
TGTGCCAGCAGTGAATTAGGACGGCGGGATGGCTACACCTTC
>TRBV6-1|-|-|TRBJ1-1|12
CASSASGPEAFF
TGTGCCAGCAGTGCCTCAGGGCCTGAAGCTTTCTTT
>TRBV7-2|-|TRBD2|TRBJ2-5|18
CASSFQDRRAGGRETQYF
TGTGCCAGCAGCTTCCAGGACAGAAGAGCGGGGGGGCGAGAGACCCAATACTTC
>TRBV24-1|-|-|TRBJ2-3|14
CATSDAGYTDTQYF
TGTGCCACCAGTGATGCAGGCTACACAGATACGCAGTATTTT
>TRBV19|-|-|TRBJ1-5|17
CASSRDGGEYSNQPQHF
TGTGCCAGTAGTAGGGACGGCGGGGAATATAGCAATCAGCCCCAGCATTTT
>TRBV20-1|many|-|TRBJ2-5|12
CSANGAEETQYF
TGCAGTGCCAACGGGGCCGAAGAGACCCAGTACTTC
>TRBV29-1|many|-|TRBJ1-2|9
CSVERGHTF
TGCAGCGTTGAGCGCGGACACACCTTC
>TRBV29-1|many|-|TRBJ1-2|13
CSVSLGGGYGYTF
TGCAGCGTTTCACTCGGGGGCGGGTATGGCTACACCTTC
>TRBV25-1|-|-|TRBJ2-6|16
CASSVGSGPGANVLTF
TGTGCCAGCAGCGTTGGTTCAGGGCCTGGGGCCAACGTCCTGACTTTC
>TRBV7-3|-|TRBD1|TRBJ1-2|16
CASSQAGTDIAIGYTF
TGCGCCAGCAGCCAAGCCGGGACAGACATTGCGATAGGCTACACCTTC
>TRBV29-1|-|TRBD1|TRBJ1-2|12
CSVPDRVDGYTF
TGCAGCGTTCCCGACAGGGTGGATGGCTACACCTTC
>TRBV9|-|TRBD2|TRBJ2-2|16
CASSGRTSRGSGELFF
TGTGCCAGCAGCGGAAGGACTAGCCGCGGATCCGGGGAGCTGTTTTTT
>TRBV7-9|-|-|TRBJ1-5|13
CTSSLNSNQPQHF
TGTACCAGCAGCCTAAATAGCAATCAGCCCCAGCATTTT